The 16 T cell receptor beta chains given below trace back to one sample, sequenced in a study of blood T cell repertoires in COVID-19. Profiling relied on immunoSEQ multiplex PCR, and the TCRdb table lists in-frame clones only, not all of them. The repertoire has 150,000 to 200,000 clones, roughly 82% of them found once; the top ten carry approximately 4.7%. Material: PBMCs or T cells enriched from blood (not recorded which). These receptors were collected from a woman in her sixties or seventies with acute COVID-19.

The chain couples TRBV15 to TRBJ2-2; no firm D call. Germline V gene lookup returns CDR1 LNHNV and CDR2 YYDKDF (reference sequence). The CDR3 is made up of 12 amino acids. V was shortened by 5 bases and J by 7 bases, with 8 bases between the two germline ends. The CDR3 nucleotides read TGTGCCACCAGCGTTCGGAGCGGGGAGCTGTTTTTT. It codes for CATSVRSGELFF.

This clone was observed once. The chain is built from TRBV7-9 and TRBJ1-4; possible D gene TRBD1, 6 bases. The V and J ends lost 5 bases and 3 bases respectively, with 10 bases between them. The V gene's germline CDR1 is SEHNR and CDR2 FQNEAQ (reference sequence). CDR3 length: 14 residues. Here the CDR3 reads CASSKDSSNEKLFF. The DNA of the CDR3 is TGTGCCAGCAGCAAGGACAGTTCTAATGAAAAACTGTTTTTT.

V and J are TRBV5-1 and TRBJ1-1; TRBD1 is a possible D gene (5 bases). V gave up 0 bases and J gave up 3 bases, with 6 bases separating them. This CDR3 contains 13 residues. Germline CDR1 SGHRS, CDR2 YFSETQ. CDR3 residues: CASSLEQDTEAFF. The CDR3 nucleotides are TGCGCCAGCAGCTTGGAACAGGACACTGAAGCTTTCTTT.

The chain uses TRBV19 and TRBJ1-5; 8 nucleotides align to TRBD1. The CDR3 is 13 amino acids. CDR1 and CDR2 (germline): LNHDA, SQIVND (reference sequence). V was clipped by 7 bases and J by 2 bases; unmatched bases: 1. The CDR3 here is CASMGQGNQPQHF. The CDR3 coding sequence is TGTGCCAGTATGGGACAGGGCAATCAGCCCCAGCATTTT.

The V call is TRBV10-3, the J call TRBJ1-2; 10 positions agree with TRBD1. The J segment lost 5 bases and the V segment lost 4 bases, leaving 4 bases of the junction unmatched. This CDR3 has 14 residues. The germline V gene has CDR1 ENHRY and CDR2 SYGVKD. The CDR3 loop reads CAISGQGAPYGYTF. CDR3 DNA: TGTGCCATCAGTGGACAGGGGGCGCCTTATGGCTACACCTTC.

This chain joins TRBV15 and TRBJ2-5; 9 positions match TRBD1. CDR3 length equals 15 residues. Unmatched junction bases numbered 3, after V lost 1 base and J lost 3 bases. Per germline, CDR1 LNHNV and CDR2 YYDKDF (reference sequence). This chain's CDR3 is CATSRAGQGKETQYF. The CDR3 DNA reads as TGTGCCACCAGCAGAGCAGGACAGGGGAAAGAGACCCAGTACTTC.

This chain's CDR3 is CASSQESSGGTEQFF. DNA of the CDR3: TGCGCCAGCAGCCAAGAATCCAGCGGGGGGACTGAGCAGTTCTTC. The V call is TRBV4-1, the J call TRBJ2-1; 9 positions match TRBD2. The germline CDR1 and CDR2 sequences are MGHRA and YSYEKL. This CDR3 comprises 15 residues. V dropped 0 bases and J dropped 9; count of bases not matched to a gene: 6.

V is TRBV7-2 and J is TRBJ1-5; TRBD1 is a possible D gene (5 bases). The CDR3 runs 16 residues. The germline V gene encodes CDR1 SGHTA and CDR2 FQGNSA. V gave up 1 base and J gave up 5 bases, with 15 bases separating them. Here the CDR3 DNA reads TGTGCCAGCAGCTTAGTGGCTGGGGCAGGTGATCAGCCCCAGCATTTT. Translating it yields CASSLVAGAGDQPQHF.

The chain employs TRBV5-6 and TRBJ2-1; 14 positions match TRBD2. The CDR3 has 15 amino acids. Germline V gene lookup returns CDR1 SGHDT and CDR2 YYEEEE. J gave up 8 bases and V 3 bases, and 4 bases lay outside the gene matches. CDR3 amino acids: CASSSGTSGGHEQFF. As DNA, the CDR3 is TGTGCCAGCAGCTCCGGGACTAGCGGGGGCCATGAGCAGTTCTTC.

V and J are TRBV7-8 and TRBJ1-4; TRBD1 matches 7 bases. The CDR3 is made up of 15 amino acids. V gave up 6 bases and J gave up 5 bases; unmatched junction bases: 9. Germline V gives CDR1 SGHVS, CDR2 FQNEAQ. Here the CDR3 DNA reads TGTGCCAGCAGGGAAGGACAGGTGCTGAATGAAAAACTGTTTTTT. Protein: CASREGQVLNEKLFF.

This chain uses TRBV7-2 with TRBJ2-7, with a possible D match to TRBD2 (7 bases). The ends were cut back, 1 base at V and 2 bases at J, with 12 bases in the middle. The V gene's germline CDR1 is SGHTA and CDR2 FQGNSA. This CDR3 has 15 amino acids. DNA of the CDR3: TGTGCCAGCAGCTTAGGAGGGGGGGATACCTACGAGCAGTACTTC. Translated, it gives CASSLGGGDTYEQYF.

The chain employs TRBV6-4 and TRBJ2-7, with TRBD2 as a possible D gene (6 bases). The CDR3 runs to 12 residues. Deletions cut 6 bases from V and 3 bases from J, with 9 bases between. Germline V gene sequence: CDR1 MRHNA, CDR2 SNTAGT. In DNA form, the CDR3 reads TGTGCCAGCAGCCCCGGGAGCTACGAGCAGTACGTC. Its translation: CASSPGSYEQYV.

The CDR3 here is CASSYLTQHGYTF. CDR3 nucleotides: TGTGCCAGCAGTTACCTGACTCAACATGGCTACACCTTC. This chain joins TRBV6-5 and TRBJ1-2, with D uncertain. V shed 2 bases and J shed 6 bases, with 10 bases lying between them. The germline CDR1 and CDR2 sequences are MNHEY and SVGAGI. The CDR3 has 13 amino acids.

CDR3 amino acids: CATSAARKGTGELFF. DNA of the CDR3: TGTGCCACCAGTGCCGCCCGGAAGGGGACCGGGGAGCTGTTTTTT. This chain uses TRBV24-1 with TRBJ2-2; D is perhaps TRBD1 (5 bases). Trimming removed 5 bases at V and 5 bases at J, with 14 bases between. The CDR3 has 15 amino acids. Germline CDR1 is KGHDR and CDR2 is SFDVKD.

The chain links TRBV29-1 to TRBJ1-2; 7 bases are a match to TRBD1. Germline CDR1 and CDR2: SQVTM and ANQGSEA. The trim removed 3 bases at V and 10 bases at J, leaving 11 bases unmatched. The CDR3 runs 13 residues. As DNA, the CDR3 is TGCAGCGTTGACTTGACAGGGTTGGCGGCCTACACCTTC. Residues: CSVDLTGLAAYTF.

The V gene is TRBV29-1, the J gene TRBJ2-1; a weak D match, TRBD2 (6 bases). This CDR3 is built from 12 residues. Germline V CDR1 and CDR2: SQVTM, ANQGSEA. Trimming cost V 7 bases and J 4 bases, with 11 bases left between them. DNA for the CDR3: TGCAGCGGGGGACTTTCTTACAATGAGCAGTTCTTC. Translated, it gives CSGGLSYNEQFF.